The entry below describes one TCR beta chain. Methods used by the authors: Quantification of nucleated cells was approximated via reference gene primer amplification. TCRdb keeps only in-frame clones here, not all; method: immunoSEQ multiplex PCR. V and J calls and clone size are given by that table; D and trimming were obtained from the DNA. The data contain around 140,000 clones, over 65% of them singletons. The data derive from a study of blood T cell repertoires in COVID-19. The wider study: Samples of COVID-19 (acute and convalescent) were obtained from the United States, Italy and Spain. PBMCs, B-cell-depleted T cells, or T cells were the source of the cDNA or gDNA that made up the material.

V was pared by 6 bases and J by 3 bases, with 11 bases between. This CDR3 spans 14 amino acids. Germline V CDR1 and CDR2: ENHRY, SYGVKD. This rearrangement joins TRBV10-3 to TRBJ2-2; D possibly corresponds to TRBD1 (6 bases). The specimen was peripheral blood. The origin of this receptor is a man aged 50-60 years with acute or convalescent COVID-19. Written as DNA, the CDR3 is TGTGCCATCAGGGAGGACAGAGACACCGGGGAGCTGTTTTTT. Its protein is CAIREDRDTGELFF.